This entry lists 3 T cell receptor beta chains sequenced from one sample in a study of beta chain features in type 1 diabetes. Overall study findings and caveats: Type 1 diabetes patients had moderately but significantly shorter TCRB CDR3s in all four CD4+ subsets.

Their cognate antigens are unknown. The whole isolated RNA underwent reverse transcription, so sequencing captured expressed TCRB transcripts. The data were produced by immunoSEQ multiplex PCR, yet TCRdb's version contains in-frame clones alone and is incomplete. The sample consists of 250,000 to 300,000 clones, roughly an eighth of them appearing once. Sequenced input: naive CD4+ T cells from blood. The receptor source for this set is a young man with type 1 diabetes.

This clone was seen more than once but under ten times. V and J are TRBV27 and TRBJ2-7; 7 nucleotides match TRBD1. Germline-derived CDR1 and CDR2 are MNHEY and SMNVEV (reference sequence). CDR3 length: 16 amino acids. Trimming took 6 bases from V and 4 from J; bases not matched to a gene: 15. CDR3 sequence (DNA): TGTGCCAGCAGGCCCCCAAGCGGCAGGGGGTGGTACGAGCAGTACTTC. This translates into CASRPPSGRGWYEQYF.

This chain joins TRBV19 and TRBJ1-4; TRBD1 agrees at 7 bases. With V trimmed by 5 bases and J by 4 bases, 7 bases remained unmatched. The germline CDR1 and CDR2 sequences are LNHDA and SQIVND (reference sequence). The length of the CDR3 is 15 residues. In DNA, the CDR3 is TGTGCCAGTAGTGCCGAGGGACAGTATAATGAAAAACTGTTTTTT. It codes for CASSAEGQYNEKLFF.

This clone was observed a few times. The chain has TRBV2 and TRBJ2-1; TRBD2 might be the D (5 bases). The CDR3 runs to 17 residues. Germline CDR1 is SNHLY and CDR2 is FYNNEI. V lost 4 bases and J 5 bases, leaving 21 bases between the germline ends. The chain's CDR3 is CASSAQWLPSLHNEQFF. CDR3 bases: TGTGCCAGCAGTGCCCAATGGCTTCCTAGCTTACACAATGAGCAGTTCTTC.